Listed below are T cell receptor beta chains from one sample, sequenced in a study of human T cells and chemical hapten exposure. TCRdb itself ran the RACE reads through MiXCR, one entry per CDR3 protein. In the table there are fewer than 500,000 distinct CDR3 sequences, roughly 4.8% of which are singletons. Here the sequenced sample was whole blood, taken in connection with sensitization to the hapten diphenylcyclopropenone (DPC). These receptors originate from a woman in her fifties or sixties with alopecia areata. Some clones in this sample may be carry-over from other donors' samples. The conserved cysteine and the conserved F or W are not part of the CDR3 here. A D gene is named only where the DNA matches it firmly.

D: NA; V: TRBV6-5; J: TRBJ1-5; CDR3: ASSLGRRQPQH
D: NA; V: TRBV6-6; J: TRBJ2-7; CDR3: ASRPSSYEQY
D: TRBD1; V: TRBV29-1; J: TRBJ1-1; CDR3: SGLQGYTEAF
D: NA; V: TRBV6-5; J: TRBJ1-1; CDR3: ASSYPPQRQNTEAF
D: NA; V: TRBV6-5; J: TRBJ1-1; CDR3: ASSKGLNTEAF
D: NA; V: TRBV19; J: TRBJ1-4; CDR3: ASSIGTATNEKLF
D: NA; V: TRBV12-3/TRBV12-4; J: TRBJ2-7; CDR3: ASSLVGQQY
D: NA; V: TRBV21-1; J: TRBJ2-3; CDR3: ASTTLPRGPCTDTQY
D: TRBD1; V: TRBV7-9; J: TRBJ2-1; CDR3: ASSPRTGKF
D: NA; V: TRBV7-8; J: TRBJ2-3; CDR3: ASSVIGGGTDTQY
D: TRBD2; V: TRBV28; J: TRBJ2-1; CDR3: ASIGTSQI
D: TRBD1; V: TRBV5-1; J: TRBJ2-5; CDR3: ASTGVGQGPETQY
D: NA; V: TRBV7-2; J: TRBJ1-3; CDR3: ASSPTLSGNTIY
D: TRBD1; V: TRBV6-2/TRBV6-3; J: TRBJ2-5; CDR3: ASSSGTGWNQETQY
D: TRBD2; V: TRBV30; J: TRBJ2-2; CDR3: AWSESRGAGELF
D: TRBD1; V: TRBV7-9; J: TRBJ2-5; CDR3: ASSWGQYETQY
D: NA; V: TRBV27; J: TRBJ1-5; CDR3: ASSHGPGQPQH
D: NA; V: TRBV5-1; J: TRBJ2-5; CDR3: ASSLDGAMVETQY
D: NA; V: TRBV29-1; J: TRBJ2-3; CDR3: SVGAGGGTDTQY
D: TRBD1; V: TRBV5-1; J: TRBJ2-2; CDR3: ASGQGAQNTGELF
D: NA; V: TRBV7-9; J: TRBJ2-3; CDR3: ASSWFREVADTQY
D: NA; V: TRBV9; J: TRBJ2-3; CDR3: ASSVLASTDTQY
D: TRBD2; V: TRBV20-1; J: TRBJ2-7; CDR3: SAPRPGLAPGEQY
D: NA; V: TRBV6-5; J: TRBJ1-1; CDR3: AIARNRVRGMNTEAF
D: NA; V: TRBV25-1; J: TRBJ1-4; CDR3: ASSEAGLELKLF
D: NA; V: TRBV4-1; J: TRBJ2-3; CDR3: ASSQDGAGRTDTQY
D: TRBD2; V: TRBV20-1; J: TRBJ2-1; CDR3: SAWTSGSEQF
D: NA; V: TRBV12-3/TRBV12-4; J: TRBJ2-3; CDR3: ASTGGGPYTQY
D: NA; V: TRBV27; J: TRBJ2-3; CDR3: ASSWGTGTDTQY
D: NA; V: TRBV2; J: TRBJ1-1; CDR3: ASSSRTVNTEAF
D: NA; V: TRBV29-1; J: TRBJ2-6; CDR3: SVEEWGNSGANVLT
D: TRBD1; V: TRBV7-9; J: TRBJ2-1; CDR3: ASSGRQGVSYNEQF
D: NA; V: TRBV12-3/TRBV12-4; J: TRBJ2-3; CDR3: ASSFGGDTQY